This entry is about one T cell receptor (beta chain). At the DNA level, this CDR3 is encoded by other sequences in the same sample as well. CD45RA+ naive and CD45RA-negative memory subsets were separated from CD4+ cells. The data are from a study of shared clonotypes between healthy human individuals. The authors split each subset's genomic DNA evenly across several immunoSEQ plates. Clones were read by immunoSEQ multiplex PCR, and TCRdb kept only the in-frame ones, dropping some. The profile shows more than 2 million clones, 85% to 95% of them singletons. The CDR3 covers 15 residues. V lost 7 bases, J lost 1 base, and 8 bases stayed unmatched. The germline CDR1 and CDR2 sequences are SGHRS and YFSETQ.

V gene TRBV5-1 combines with J gene TRBJ2-3; 8 bases agree with TRBD1. This sequence was found in a man between 18 and 29 years old in good health. Material for sequencing was naive CD4+ T cells sorted from blood. Specified subset: CD45RA+ positively selected. The CDR3 region is CASSTQGAGTDTQYF. In DNA, the CDR3 is TGCGCCAGCTCTACCCAGGGGGCCGGCACAGATACGCAGTATTTT.